These T cell receptor beta chains were read from a single sample in a study of identical twins. One entry per CDR3 protein results from TCRdb running MiXCR on the 5' RACE reads. The table lists fewer than 500,000 distinct CDR3 sequences, roughly 24% of them singletons, with 2.9% in the top ten. These records were also assigned to another study, of T cells expressing NK-cell markers.

The sequencing sample was made of CD4+ T cells sorted from blood. These receptors originate from a woman between 18 and 29 years old in good health. CDR3s include the opening cysteine and the closing phenylalanine or tryptophan. The D gene is left open where the match is weak. Where a row states a size, it is once, few, many or the class of an expanded clone; other rows omit it.

d_gene	v_gene	abundance	j_gene	CDR3aa	CDR3nt
.	TRBV6-2/TRBV6-3	.	TRBJ1-1	CASSRRNPEAFF	TGTGCCAGCAGTCGACGGAACCCTGAAGCTTTCTTT
.	TRBV5-1	.	TRBJ2-7	CASTFGHLYEQYF	TGCGCCAGCACTTTCGGACATCTCTACGAGCAGTACTTC
.	TRBV25-1	.	TRBJ1-2	CASSERGDGYTF	TGTGCCAGCAGTGAAAGGGGAGATGGCTACACCTTC
.	TRBV5-1	.	TRBJ1-4	CASSSLGRGNEKLFF	TGCGCCAGCAGCTCCCTCGGGAGGGGTAATGAAAAACTGTTTTTT
.	TRBV2	few	TRBJ2-1	CASSVLWDKNEQFF	TGTGCCAGCAGTGTTCTTTGGGATAAGAATGAGCAGTTCTTC
.	TRBV20-1	.	TRBJ2-5	CSARLGGGGQETQYF	TGCAGTGCTAGATTGGGGGGCGGGGGACAAGAGACCCAGTACTTC
TRBD2	TRBV20-1	.	TRBJ2-5	CSARDGPSGGTQYF	TGCAGTGCTAGAGATGGGCCTAGCGGGGGAACCCAGTACTTC
.	TRBV7-3	.	TRBJ1-1	CASSLNGQGTEAFF	TGTGCCAGCAGCTTAAACGGGCAGGGCACTGAAGCTTTCTTT
TRBD1	TRBV20-1	.	TRBJ1-5	CSARPRQGNQPQHF	TGCAGTGCTAGACCTAGACAGGGGAATCAGCCCCAGCATTTT
TRBD1	TRBV5-1	.	TRBJ2-4	CASSLRGQGAKNIQYF	TGCGCCAGCAGCTTGCGGGGACAGGGGGCCAAAAACATTCAGTACTTC
.	TRBV2	few	TRBJ2-3	CASSEPPGTGGYDTQYF	TGTGCCAGCAGTGAACCCCCTGGGACGGGGGGCTATGATACGCAGTATTTT
.	TRBV4-1	.	TRBJ2-2	CASSQPWANTGELFF	TGCGCCAGCAGCCAACCTTGGGCAAACACCGGGGAGCTGTTTTTT
TRBD1	TRBV11-3	few	TRBJ2-3	CASSLGDSVTDTQYF	TGTGCCAGCAGCTTAGGGGACAGCGTCACAGATACGCAGTATTTT
TRBD2	TRBV20-1	.	TRBJ2-3	CSAKGTSGTDTQYF	TGCAGTGCTAAAGGGACTAGCGGCACAGATACGCAGTATTTT
TRBD2	TRBV5-1	few	TRBJ2-5	CASSSTGTSKETQYF	TGCGCCAGCAGCTCAACGGGGACTAGCAAAGAGACCCAGTACTTC
.	TRBV5-1	few	TRBJ2-5	CASSLEEETQYF	TGCGCCAGCAGCTTGGAAGAGGAGACCCAGTACTTC
.	TRBV9	.	TRBJ2-3	CASSVRSRTDTQYF	TGTGCCAGCAGCGTGCGGAGCCGCACAGATACGCAGTATTTT
.	TRBV12-3/TRBV12-4	.	TRBJ1-2	CASSFFAAAGGYTF	TGTGCCAGCAGTTTCTTTGCGGCGGCGGGAGGCTACACCTTC
.	TRBV6-5	.	TRBJ2-7	CASSYSSVGTYEQYF	TGTGCCAGCAGTTACTCGAGTGTCGGCACCTACGAGCAGTACTTC
TRBD1	TRBV7-9	.	TRBJ2-2	CASSRWTGDFTGELFF	TGTGCCAGCAGCAGATGGACAGGGGACTTCACCGGGGAGCTGTTTTTT
.	TRBV11-2	few	TRBJ1-4	CASSFSTATNEKLFF	TGTGCCAGCAGCTTCTCTACGGCAACTAATGAAAAACTGTTTTTT
.	TRBV7-2	many	TRBJ2-7	CASRERGQKEQYF	TGTGCCAGCAGGGAGAGAGGACAGAAGGAGCAGTACTTC
.	TRBV2	few	TRBJ2-1	CASSAGEQFF	TGTGCCAGCAGTGCTGGTGAGCAGTTCTTC
.	TRBV11-2	few	TRBJ2-1	CASTKNLNEQFF	TGTGCCAGCACCAAGAACTTGAATGAGCAGTTCTTC
TRBD1	TRBV12-3/TRBV12-4	few	TRBJ1-5	CASSPFRTGTGGRNQPQHF	TGTGCCAGCAGTCCTTTTAGAACCGGGACAGGGGGCCGAAATCAGCCCCAGCATTTT
.	TRBV20-1	.	TRBJ2-1	CSAGWGSVQFF	TGCAGTGCTGGGTGGGGGTCCGTGCAGTTCTTC
TRBD2	TRBV7-9	.	TRBJ2-1	CASSRGLLAGSYNEQFF	TGTGCCAGCAGTCGTGGGTTACTAGCGGGCTCCTACAATGAGCAGTTCTTC
.	TRBV29-1	many	TRBJ1-1	CSVAGGDAEAFF	TGCAGCGTCGCGGGGGGGGACGCTGAAGCTTTCTTT
TRBD1	TRBV4-2	.	TRBJ2-3	CASSARQGNTDTQYF	TGTGCCAGCAGCGCAAGACAGGGGAACACAGATACGCAGTATTTT
.	TRBV29-1	few	TRBJ2-1	CSVVLRGPNNEQFF	TGCAGCGTTGTGCTGCGGGGACCTAACAATGAGCAGTTCTTC
.	TRBV18	few	TRBJ2-5	CASSPIPGTLQETQYF	TGTGCCAGCTCACCAATCCCCGGGACGCTCCAAGAGACCCAGTACTTC
.	TRBV7-6	.	TRBJ2-2	CASSLARSGELFF	TGTGCCAGCAGCTTAGCGAGGTCCGGGGAGCTGTTTTTT
TRBD2	TRBV5-1	.	TRBJ2-3	CASRTTSGTDTQYF	TGCGCCAGCAGGACGACTAGCGGCACAGATACGCAGTATTTT
.	TRBV5-1	.	TRBJ1-1	CASRRGERWADTEAFF	TGCGCCAGCAGGAGGGGGGAGCGGTGGGCCGACACTGAAGCTTTCTTT
TRBD1	TRBV7-2	.	TRBJ1-6	CASSSTGESPLHF	TGTGCCAGCAGCTCCACAGGGGAATCACCCCTCCACTTT
.	TRBV24-1	.	TRBJ2-1	CATSDPASSYNEQFF	TGTGCCACCAGTGATCCGGCTAGCTCCTACAATGAGCAGTTCTTC
.	TRBV7-9	many	TRBJ2-1	CASISTGAGEQFF	TGTGCCAGCATCAGTACGGGGGCTGGTGAGCAGTTCTTC
.	TRBV20-1	few	TRBJ2-5	CSARDVYGSRRETQYF	TGCAGTGCTAGAGACGTTTACGGGAGTCGTCGGGAGACCCAGTACTTC
.	TRBV7-2	few	TRBJ2-7	CASSYVEGTYEQYF	TGTGCCAGCAGCTACGTGGAGGGGACCTACGAGCAGTACTTC
TRBD1	TRBV24-1	.	TRBJ2-3	CATSGEGAPDTQYF	TGTGCCACCAGTGGAGAGGGGGCCCCAGATACGCAGTATTTT
TRBD1	TRBV12-3/TRBV12-4	many	TRBJ1-1	CASSRDRGNTEAFF	TGTGCCAGCAGTAGGGACAGGGGGAACACTGAAGCTTTCTTT
.	TRBV3-1	few	TRBJ2-1	CASRVAGYFEQFF	TGTGCCAGCAGGGTAGCAGGGTACTTTGAGCAGTTCTTC
.	TRBV27	few	TRBJ2-7	CASSLRVPLLAEQYF	TGTGCCAGCAGTTTACGAGTTCCCCTCTTAGCCGAGCAGTACTTC
.	TRBV20-1	.	TRBJ2-2	CSARQSWNSNTGELFF	TGCAGTGCTAGACAATCCTGGAACTCGAACACCGGGGAGCTGTTTTTT
.	TRBV3-1	.	TRBJ2-3	CASSQARLVSDTQYF	TGTGCCAGCAGCCAGGCTAGACTAGTTTCAGATACGCAGTATTTT
.	TRBV25-1	.	TRBJ2-5	CATAGRSQETQYF	TGTGCCACCGCGGGGCGGTCCCAAGAGACCCAGTACTTC
TRBD2	TRBV18	.	TRBJ2-7	CASSPPASGPYEQYF	TGTGCCAGCTCACCACCGGCTAGCGGGCCCTACGAGCAGTACTTC
TRBD2	TRBV20-1	few	TRBJ2-7	CSARGPKGTSGPEQYF	TGCAGTGCTAGAGGCCCCAAAGGGACTAGCGGACCCGAGCAGTACTTC
.	TRBV14	few	TRBJ2-2	CASSHHTGELFF	TGTGCCAGCAGCCATCACACCGGGGAGCTGTTTTTT
.	TRBV15	once	TRBJ1-1	CATSRDPPSYPEAFF	TGTGCCACCAGCAGAGACCCCCCCAGTTACCCTGAAGCTTTCTTT